The 18 T cell receptor beta chains below all came from one sample that was sequenced in a study of cytomegalovirus exposure and HLA in healthy donors (dated by TCRdb to about 2017). Libraries came from the immunoSEQ multiplex PCR assay. For the multiplex PCR, a mixture combining 60 forward primers for TCR Vbeta segments and 13 reverse primers for TCR Jbeta segments was used. TCRdb took over this immuneACCESS table, retaining in-frame rearrangements with V and J assigned. Such tables are incomplete; in checked studies, under half of the missing clones stem from an unresolved V gene, and the remainder is unexplained. The sample table shows 200,000 to 250,000 clones, and over 65% are seen once. The ten most abundant clones make up 1% to 1.5% of the sample. Specimen: PBMCs. Receptors originate from a human donor in good health.

The chain links TRBV20-1 to TRBJ1-3; D is unclear. CDR1 DFQATT and CDR2 SNEGSKA come from the germline V gene (reference sequence). The CDR3 is 11 residues long. Deletions cut 6 bases from V and 4 bases from J, with 7 bases between. CDR3 residues: CSALTGNTIYF. In DNA form, the CDR3 reads TGCAGTGCCCTAACGGGAAACACCATATATTTT.

The rearrangement joins TRBV19 to TRBJ2-7; 10 bases are a match to TRBD2. CDR3 size: 15 residues. The junction had 7 bases not matched to a gene; V was cut back by 5 bases and J by 3 bases. In germline, CDR1 is LNHDA, CDR2 SQIVND (reference sequence). This CDR3 is CASSLRTSGSYEQYF. The CDR3 DNA reads as TGTGCCAGTAGTCTAAGGACTAGCGGAAGCTACGAGCAGTACTTC.

This clone has only one observation. This chain joins TRBV11-2 and TRBJ1-1; 8 nucleotides line up with TRBD1. V lost 5 bases and J lost 8; bases outside the gene matches: 13. Germline V CDR1 and CDR2: SGHAT, FQNNGV. The CDR3 totals 15 residues. The CDR3 sequence: CASSPRTGREDEAFF. The CDR3 DNA reads TGTGCCAGCAGCCCGCGGACAGGGCGTGAGGACGAAGCTTTCTTT.

The V gene is TRBV5-4, the J gene TRBJ2-2; D is unresolved. The germline V gene has CDR1 SGHNT and CDR2 YYREEE (reference sequence). V was trimmed by 4 bases and J by 0 bases, leaving 13 bases between them. This CDR3 spans 16 amino acids. CDR3 coding DNA: TGTGCCAGCAGCGTGGAACGAGCGCCGAACACCGGGGAGCTGTTTTTT. Its translation: CASSVERAPNTGELFF.

This clone came up once. The chain joins TRBV15 to TRBJ2-7; D uncertain. Germline V gene lookup returns CDR1 LNHNV and CDR2 YYDKDF (reference sequence). V was cut by 1 base and J by 2 bases, with 9 bases left in between. CDR3 length: 14 residues. CDR3 amino acids: CATSRAPTPYEQYF. CDR3 sequence (DNA): TGTGCCACCAGCAGAGCGCCCACACCCTACGAGCAGTACTTC. Full variable domain (outside the CDR3, taken from reference TRBV15 and TRBJ2-7): DAMVIQNPRYQVTQFGKPVTLSCSQTLNHNVMYWYQQKSSQAPKLLFHYYDKDFNNEADTPDNFQSRRPNTSFCFLDIRSPGLGDTAMYLCATSRAPTPYEQYFGPGTRLTVT.

This clone appeared a single time. DNA of the CDR3: TGCAGTGGCACCGGGACTAGCGGGAGAGATACGCAGTATTTT. Translation: CSGTGTSGRDTQYF. The chain recombines TRBV29-1 with TRBJ2-3; 14 bases fit TRBD2. Germline V CDR1 and CDR2: SQVTM, ANQGSEA. The CDR3 extends over 14 amino acids.

V is TRBV28 and J is TRBJ2-5; the match to TRBD2 covers 16 bases. The DNA end lines up better with TRBJ2-7; the J call may be wrong. CDR1 and CDR2 (germline): MDHEN, SYDVKM. The CDR3 covers 18 residues. DNA of the CDR3: TGTGCCAGCAGTTCTCCGGGACTAGCGGGAGGGACTGCCTACGAGCAGTACTTC. It yields the protein CASSSPGLAGGTAYEQYF.

The chain uses TRBV5-1 and TRBJ2-7; TRBD2 agrees at 14 bases. V shed 1 base, J shed 3 bases, and the junction held 6 bases outside the gene matches. CDR3 length equals 17 residues. Germline assignment: CDR1 SGHRS and CDR2 YFSETQ. The CDR3 region is CASSLLPGLAGDYEQYF. CDR3 sequence (DNA): TGCGCCAGCAGCTTGCTCCCGGGACTAGCGGGAGACTACGAGCAGTACTTC.

J is TRBJ2-3 and V is TRBV19, with 8 positions matching TRBD2. CDR1 LNHDA and CDR2 SQIVND come from the germline V gene (reference sequence). The CDR3 spans 15 residues. After removal of 7 bases from V and 0 bases from J, the junction contained 6 bases not matched to a gene. CDR3 in amino acids: CASKSSGRSTDTQYF. DNA of the CDR3: TGTGCCAGTAAGTCTAGCGGGCGGAGCACAGATACGCAGTATTTT.

This clone came up a few times. The chain carries TRBV5-1 and TRBJ2-5; D possibly corresponds to TRBD2 (7 bases). TRBJ2-7 explains the end of the DNA better; the J call may be wrong. The CDR3 contains 14 residues. In germline, CDR1 is SGHRS, CDR2 YFSETQ. CDR3 nucleotide sequence: TGCGCCAGCAGCTCGGGGGGACACTCCTACGAGCAGTACTTC. This translates into CASSSGGHSYEQYF.

The genes are TRBV29-1 and TRBJ1-1, with 9 bases matching TRBD1. CDR3 size: 12 residues. With V trimmed by 4 bases and J by 3 bases, 0 bases remained unmatched. Germline values: CDR1 SQVTM, CDR2 ANQGSEA. Here the CDR3 DNA reads TGCAGCGTTGGACAGGGGGACACTGAAGCTTTCTTT. Protein: CSVGQGDTEAFF.

V usage is TRBV5-5 and J usage is TRBJ2-2; 11 positions agree with TRBD2. CDR3 size: 15 residues. With 3 bases clipped from V and 5 bases from J, the junction kept 3 bases outside the gene matches. CDR1 is SGHKS, CDR2 YYEKEE, per germline (reference sequence). CDR3 region: CASSSTSGITGELFF. DNA of the CDR3: TGTGCCAGCAGCTCGACTAGCGGGATAACCGGGGAGCTGTTTTTT.

The rearrangement uses TRBV27 and TRBJ2-7; TRBD2 matches at 16 bases. The length of the CDR3 is 17 residues. The junction had 3 bases not matched to a gene; V was cut back by 0 bases and J by 4 bases. Germline lookup yields CDR1 MNHEY and CDR2 SMNVEV (reference sequence). CDR3 amino acids: CASSLSPGLAGGYEQYF. The DNA of the CDR3 is TGTGCCAGCAGTTTATCCCCGGGACTAGCGGGAGGGTACGAGCAGTACTTC.

The chain couples TRBV4-3 to TRBJ2-1; D possibly corresponds to TRBD2 (6 bases). The CDR3 is 17 amino acids. In germline, CDR1 is LGHNA, CDR2 YSLEER. The germline V and J ends were trimmed by 2 bases and 0 bases, with 14 bases remaining between them. Written as DNA, the CDR3 is TGCGCCAGCAGCCAACTTGGACTACCTAGCTCCTACAATGAGCAGTTCTTC. Protein: CASSQLGLPSSYNEQFF.

The CDR3 bases are TGTGCCATCAGTGAGGGGTCCTCTGGGGCCACTGGGGCCAACGTCCTGACTTTC. It is translated as CAISEGSSGATGANVLTF. This chain connects TRBV10-3 to TRBJ2-6; perhaps TRBD1 as D (5 bases). Per germline, CDR1 ENHRY and CDR2 SYGVKD. Deletions cut 2 bases from V and 2 bases from J, with 16 bases between. CDR3 length: 18 amino acids.

V and J are TRBV18 and TRBJ1-1; D possibly corresponds to TRBD1 (5 bases). Trimming left V 3 bases short and J 6 bases short, with 11 bases between. The CDR3 length is 13 residues. Germline CDR1 KGHSH, CDR2 LQKENI. CDR3 protein: CASSPGGGAEAFF. As DNA, the CDR3 is TGTGCCAGCTCACCCGGGGGAGGCGCTGAAGCTTTCTTT. Full variable domain (rest looked up from reference TRBV18 and TRBJ1-1): NAGVMQNPRHLVRRRGQEARLRCSPMKGHSHVYWYRQLPEEGLKFMVYLQKENIIDESGMPKERFSAEFPKEGPSILRIQQVVRGDSAAYFCASSPGGGAEAFFGQGTRLTVV.

The sample holds one count of this clone. The V and J genes are TRBV12-5 and TRBJ2-1, with a possible D match to TRBD2 (8 bases). The V end was cut by 4 bases, the J end by 9 bases, with 40 bases between. This CDR3 has 22 residues. CDR1 LGHNT and CDR2 FRNRAP come from the germline V gene. CDR3 in DNA: TGTGCTAGTGGTTCCTCCCTCTTTCCGTCCGACAGGGCTCGGGAGGGCCGGGGTGAGCAGTTCTTC. Amino acids: CASGSSLFPSDRAREGRGEQFF.

CDR3 in amino acids: CASSTREFHEQYF. The CDR3 DNA reads as TGTGCCAGTAGTACACGGGAGTTCCACGAGCAGTACTTC. The chain employs TRBV19 and TRBJ2-7; perhaps TRBD2 as D (6 bases). The CDR3 has 13 amino acids. From germline, CDR1 is LNHDA and CDR2 SQIVND (reference sequence). V was clipped by 4 bases and J by 5 bases, with 12 bases between them.